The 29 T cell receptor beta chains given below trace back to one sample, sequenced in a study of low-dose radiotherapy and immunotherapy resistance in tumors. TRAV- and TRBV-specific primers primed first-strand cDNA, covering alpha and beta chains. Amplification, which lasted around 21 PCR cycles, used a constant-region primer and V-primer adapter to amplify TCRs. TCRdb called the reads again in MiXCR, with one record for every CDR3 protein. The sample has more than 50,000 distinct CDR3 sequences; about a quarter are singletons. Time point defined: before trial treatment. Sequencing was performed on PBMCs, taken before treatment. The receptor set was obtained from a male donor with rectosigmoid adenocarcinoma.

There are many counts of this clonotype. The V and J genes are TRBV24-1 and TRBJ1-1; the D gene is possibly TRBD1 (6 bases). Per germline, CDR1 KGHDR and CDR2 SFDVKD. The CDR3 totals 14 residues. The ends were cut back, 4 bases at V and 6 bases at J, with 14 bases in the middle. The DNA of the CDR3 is TGTGCCACCAGTGAGTCCACAGGGAGGGCTGAAGCTTTCTTT. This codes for CATSESTGRAEAFF.

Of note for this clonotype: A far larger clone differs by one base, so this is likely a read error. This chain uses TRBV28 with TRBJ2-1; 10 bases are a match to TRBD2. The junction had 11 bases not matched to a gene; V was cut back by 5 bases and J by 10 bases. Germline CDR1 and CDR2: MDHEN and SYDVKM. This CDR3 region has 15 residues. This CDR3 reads CASSLPASGSYEQFF. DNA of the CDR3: TGTGCCAGCAGTCTACCTGCTAGCGGGAGCTACGAGCAGTTCTTC.

The CDR3 protein is CASSYGGNQPQHF. The CDR3 DNA is TGTGCCAGCAGTTACGGGGGGAATCAGCCCCAGCATTTT. The gene calls are TRBV6-6 and TRBJ1-5; D might be TRBD1 (5 bases). V was clipped by 2 bases and J by 4 bases, with 6 bases between them. Germline V CDR1 and CDR2: MNHNY, SVGAGI (reference sequence). The CDR3 totals 13 residues.

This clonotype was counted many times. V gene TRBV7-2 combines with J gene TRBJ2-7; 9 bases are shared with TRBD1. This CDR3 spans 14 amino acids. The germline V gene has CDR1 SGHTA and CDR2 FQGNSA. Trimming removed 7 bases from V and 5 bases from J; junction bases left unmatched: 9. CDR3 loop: CASTPVQGAHEQYF. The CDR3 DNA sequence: TGTGCCAGCACCCCCGTACAGGGGGCTCACGAGCAGTACTTC. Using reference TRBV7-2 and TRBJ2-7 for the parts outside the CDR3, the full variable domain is GAGVSQSPSNKVTEKGKDVELRCDPISGHTALYWYRQSLGQGLEFLIYFQGNSAPDKSGLPSDRFSAERTGGSVSTLTIQRTQQEDSAVYLCASTPVQGAHEQYFGPGTRLTVT.

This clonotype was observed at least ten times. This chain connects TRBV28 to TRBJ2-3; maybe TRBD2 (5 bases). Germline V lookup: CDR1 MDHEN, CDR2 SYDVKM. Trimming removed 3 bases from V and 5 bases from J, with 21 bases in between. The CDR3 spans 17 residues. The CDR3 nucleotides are TGTGCCAGCAGTTTTATGGGAGCGGACGCCGGGGTAGATACGCAGTATTTT. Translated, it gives CASSFMGADAGVDTQYF. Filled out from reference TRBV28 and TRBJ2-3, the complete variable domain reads DVKVTQSSRYLVKRTGEKVFLECVQDMDHENMFWYRQDPGLGLRLIYFSYDVKMKEKGDIPEGYSVSREKKERFSLILESASTNQTSMYLCASSFMGADAGVDTQYFGPGTRLTVL.

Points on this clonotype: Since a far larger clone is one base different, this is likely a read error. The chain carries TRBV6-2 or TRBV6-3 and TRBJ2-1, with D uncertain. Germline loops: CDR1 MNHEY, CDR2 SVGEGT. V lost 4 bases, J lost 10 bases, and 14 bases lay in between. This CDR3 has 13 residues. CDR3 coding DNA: TGTGCCAGCAGTTTTGGGGATACCTACGAGCAGTTCTTC. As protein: CASSFGDTYEQFF.

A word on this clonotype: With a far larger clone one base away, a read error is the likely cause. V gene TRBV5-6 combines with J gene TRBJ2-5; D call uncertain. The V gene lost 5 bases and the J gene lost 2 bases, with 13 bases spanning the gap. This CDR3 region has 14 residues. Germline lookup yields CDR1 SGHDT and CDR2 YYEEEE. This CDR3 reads CASRLQATQETQYF. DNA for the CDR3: TGTGCCAGCAGATTGCAGGCCACACAAGAGACCCAGTACTTC.

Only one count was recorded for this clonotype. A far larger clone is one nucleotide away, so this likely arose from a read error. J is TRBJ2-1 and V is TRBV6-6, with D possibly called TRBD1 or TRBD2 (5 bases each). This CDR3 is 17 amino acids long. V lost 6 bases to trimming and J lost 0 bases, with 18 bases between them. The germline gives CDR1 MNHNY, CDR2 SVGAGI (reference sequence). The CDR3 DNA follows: TGTGCCAGCAGCCGTGGGGGAGTCAAAATCTCCTACAATGAGCAGTTCTTC. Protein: CASSRGGVKISYNEQFF.

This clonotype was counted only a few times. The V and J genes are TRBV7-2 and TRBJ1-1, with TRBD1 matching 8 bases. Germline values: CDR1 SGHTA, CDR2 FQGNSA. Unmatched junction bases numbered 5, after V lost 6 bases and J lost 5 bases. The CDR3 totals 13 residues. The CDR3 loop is CASRAQGATEAFF. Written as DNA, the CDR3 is TGTGCCAGCAGGGCTCAGGGGGCTACTGAAGCTTTCTTT.

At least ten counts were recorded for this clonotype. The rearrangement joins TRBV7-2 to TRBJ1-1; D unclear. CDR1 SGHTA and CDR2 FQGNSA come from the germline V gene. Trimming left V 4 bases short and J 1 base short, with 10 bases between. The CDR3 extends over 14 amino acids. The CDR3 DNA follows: TGTGCCAGCAGCTATCCTACAGCGAACACTGAAGCTTTCTTT. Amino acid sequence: CASSYPTANTEAFF. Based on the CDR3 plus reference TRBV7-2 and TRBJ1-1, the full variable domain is GAGVSQSPSNKVTEKGKDVELRCDPISGHTALYWYRQSLGQGLEFLIYFQGNSAPDKSGLPSDRFSAERTGGSVSTLTIQRTQQEDSAVYLCASSYPTANTEAFFGQGTRLTVV.

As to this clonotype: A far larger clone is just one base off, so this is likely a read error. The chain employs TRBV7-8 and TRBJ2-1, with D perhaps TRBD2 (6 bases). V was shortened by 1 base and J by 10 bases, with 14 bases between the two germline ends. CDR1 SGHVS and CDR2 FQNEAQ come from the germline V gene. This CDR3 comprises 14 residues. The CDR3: CASSLGGDVNEQFF. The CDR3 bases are TGTGCCAGCAGCTTAGGGGGGGATGTTAACGAGCAGTTCTTC.

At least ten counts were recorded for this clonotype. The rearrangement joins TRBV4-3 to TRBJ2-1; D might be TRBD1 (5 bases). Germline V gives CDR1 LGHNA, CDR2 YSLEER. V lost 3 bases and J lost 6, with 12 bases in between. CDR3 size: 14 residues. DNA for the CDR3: TGCGCCAGCAGCCAGTATACAGACAGCAATGAGCAGTTCTTC. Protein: CASSQYTDSNEQFF.

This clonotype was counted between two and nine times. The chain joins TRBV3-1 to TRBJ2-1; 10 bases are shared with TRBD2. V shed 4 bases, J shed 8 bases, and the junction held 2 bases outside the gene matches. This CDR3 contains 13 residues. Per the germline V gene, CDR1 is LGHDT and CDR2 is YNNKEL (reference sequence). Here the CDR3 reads CASSPLAGDEQFF. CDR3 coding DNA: TGTGCCAGCAGCCCTCTAGCGGGGGATGAGCAGTTCTTC.

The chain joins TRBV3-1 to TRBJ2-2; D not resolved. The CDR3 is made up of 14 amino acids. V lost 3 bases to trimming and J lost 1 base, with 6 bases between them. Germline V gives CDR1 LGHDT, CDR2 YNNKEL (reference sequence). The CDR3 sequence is CASSHLENTGELFF. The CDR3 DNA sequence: TGTGCCAGCAGCCACCTGGAGAACACCGGGGAGCTGTTTTTT.

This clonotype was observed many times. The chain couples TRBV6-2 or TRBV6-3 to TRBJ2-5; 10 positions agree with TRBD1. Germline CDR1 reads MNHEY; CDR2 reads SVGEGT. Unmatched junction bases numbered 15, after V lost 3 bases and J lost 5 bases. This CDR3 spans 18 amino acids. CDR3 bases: TGTGCCAGCAGTTATCCCACCGAACCGGGACAGGGGATTGAGACCCAGTACTTC. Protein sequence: CASSYPTEPGQGIETQYF.

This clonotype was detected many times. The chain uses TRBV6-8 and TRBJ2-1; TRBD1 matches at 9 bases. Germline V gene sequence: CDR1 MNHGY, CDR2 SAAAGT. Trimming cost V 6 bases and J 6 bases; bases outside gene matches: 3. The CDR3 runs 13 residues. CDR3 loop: CASRGQGANEQFF. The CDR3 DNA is TGTGCCAGCAGGGGACAGGGCGCCAATGAGCAGTTCTTC.

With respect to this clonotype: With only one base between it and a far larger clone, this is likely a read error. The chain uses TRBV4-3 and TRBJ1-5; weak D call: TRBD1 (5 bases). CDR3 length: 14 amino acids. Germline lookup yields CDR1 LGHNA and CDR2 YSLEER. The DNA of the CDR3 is TGCGCCAGCAACCAAACCTCGGGGGATCAGCCCCAGCATTTT. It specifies CASNQTSGDQPQHF.

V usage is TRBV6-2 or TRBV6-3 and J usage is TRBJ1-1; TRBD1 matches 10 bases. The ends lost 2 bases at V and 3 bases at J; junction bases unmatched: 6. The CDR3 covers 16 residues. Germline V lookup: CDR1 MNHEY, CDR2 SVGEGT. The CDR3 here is CASSYRRQGADTEAFF. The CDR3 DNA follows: TGTGCCAGCAGTTACAGGAGACAGGGGGCTGACACTGAAGCTTTCTTT.

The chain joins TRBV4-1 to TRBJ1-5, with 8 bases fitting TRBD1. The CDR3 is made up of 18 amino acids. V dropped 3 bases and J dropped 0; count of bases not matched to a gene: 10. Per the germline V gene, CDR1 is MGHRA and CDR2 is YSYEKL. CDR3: CASSHRTTTGDSNQPQHF. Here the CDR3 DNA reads TGCGCCAGCAGCCACCGGACTACGACAGGGGATAGCAATCAGCCCCAGCATTTT.

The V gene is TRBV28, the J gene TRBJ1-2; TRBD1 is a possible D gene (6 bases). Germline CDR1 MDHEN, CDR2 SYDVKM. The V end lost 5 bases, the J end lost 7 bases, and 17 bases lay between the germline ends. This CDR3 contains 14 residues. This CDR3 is CASSALQGRGGYTF. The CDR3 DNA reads TGTGCCAGCAGTGCTTTACAGGGAAGGGGTGGCTACACCTTC.

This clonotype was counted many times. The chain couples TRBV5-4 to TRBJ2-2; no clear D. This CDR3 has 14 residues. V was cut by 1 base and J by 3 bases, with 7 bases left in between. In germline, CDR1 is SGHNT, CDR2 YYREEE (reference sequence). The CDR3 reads CASSLSRYTGELFF. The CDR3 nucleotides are TGTGCCAGCAGCTTGTCCCGATACACCGGGGAGCTGTTTTTT. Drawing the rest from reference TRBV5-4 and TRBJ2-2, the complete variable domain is ETGVTQSPTHLIKTRGQQVTLRCSSQSGHNTVSWYQQALGQGPQFIFQYYREEENGRGNFPPRFSGLQFPNYSSELNVNALELDDSALYLCASSLSRYTGELFFGEGSRLTVL.

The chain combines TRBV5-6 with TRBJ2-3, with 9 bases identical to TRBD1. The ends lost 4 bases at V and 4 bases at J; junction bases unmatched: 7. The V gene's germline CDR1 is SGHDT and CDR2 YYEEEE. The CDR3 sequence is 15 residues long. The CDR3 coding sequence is TGTGCCAGCAGCGGAATGGGACAGGGATCAGATACGCAGTATTTT. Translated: CASSGMGQGSDTQYF.

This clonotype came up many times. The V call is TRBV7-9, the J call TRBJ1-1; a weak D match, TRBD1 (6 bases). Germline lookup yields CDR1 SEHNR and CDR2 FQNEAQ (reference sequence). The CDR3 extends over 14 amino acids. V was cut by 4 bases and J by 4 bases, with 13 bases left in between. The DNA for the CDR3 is TGTGCCAGCAGCTGGGGGGGCTCGGGCACTGAAGCTTTCTTT. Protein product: CASSWGGSGTEAFF.

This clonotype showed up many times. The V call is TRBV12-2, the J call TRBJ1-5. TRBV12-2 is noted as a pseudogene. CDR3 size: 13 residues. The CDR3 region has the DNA TGTGCAAGTCGCCCCAAGAGAGGCCAGCCCCAGCATTTT. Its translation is CASRPKRGQPQHF.

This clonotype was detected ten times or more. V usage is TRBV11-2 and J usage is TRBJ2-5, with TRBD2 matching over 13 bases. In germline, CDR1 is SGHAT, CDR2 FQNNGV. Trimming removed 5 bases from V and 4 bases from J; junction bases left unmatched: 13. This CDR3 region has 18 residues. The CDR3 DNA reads TGTGCCAGCAGCCTAGTACTAGCGGGAGGGCCGGATGGAGAGACCCAGTACTTC. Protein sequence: CASSLVLAGGPDGETQYF.

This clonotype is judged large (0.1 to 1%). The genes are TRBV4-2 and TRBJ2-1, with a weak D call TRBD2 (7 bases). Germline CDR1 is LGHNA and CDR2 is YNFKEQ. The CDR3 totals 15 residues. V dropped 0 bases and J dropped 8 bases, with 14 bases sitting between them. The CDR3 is CASSQDYGGLDEQFF. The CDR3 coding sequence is TGTGCCAGCAGCCAAGATTACGGGGGGCTCGATGAGCAGTTCTTC.

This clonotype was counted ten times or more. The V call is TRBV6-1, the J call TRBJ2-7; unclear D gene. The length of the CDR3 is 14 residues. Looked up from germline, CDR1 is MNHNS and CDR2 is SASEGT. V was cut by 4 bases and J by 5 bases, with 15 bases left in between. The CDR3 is CASSAALRTNEQYF. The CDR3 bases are TGTGCCAGCAGTGCGGCTCTTCGGACCAACGAGCAGTACTTC.

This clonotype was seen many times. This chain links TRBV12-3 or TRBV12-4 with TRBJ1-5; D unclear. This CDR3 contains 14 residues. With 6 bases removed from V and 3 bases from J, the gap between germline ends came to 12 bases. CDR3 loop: CASSLRLDNQPQHF. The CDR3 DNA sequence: TGTGCCAGCAGCCTCCGCCTTGACAATCAGCCCCAGCATTTT.

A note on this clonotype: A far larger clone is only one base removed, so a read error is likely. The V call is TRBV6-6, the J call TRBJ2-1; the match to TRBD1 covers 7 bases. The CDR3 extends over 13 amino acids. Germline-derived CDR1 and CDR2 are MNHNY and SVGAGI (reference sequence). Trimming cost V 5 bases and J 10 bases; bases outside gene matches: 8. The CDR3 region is CASSPGTAYEQFF. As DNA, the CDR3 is TGTGCCAGCAGTCCTGGGACAGCCTACGAGCAGTTCTTC.